The TCR beta chain described here comes from a study of blood T cell repertoires in COVID-19. Looking at the study overall: There were acute and convalescent COVID-19 samples, and they came from the United States, Italy and Spain. In each case, the material was cDNA or gDNA derived from T cells, B-cell-depleted T cells, or PBMCs.

In the authors' workflow: Counts of nucleated cells, estimated from reference gene primer amplification, were obtained. Some clones are missing from TCRdb's copy, which holds only in-frame ones; the method was immunoSEQ multiplex PCR. V, J and clone size were drawn from that table, and D and trimming were deduced from the DNA. Here the sample spans around 300,000 clones, just over 90% being singletons. One Seattle source followed patients from active infection through their disease course. The source is a woman aged 25 to 45 with COVID-19, enrolled during active disease. Sample: peripheral blood.

Here the CDR3 DNA reads TGTGCCAGCAGCTTAATTGGAGACAGGTTCGACGAGCAGTACTTC. As protein: CASSLIGDRFDEQYF. The chain is built from TRBV7-2 and TRBJ2-7; D is possibly TRBD1 (6 bases). Germline CDR1 and CDR2: SGHTA and FQGNSA. Trimming took off 2 bases at V and 5 bases at J, with 16 bases between the two ends. This CDR3 region has 15 residues.